This T cell receptor (beta chain) appears in the sequencing data of a study of vaccination and CD4 T cells after COVID-19. The treatment here: approximately 9-day PBMC culture with coronavirus spike peptide pools or control peptides (ViraFEST assay). About this clonotype: Its specificity is unknown.

The study sequenced cultured CD4+ T cell DNA using the Oncomine TCR Beta short-read assay. MiXCR, applied by TCRdb to the PCR reads, yields one record per CDR3 protein. The table lists 20,000 to 30,000 distinct CDR3 sequences, roughly 65% of them singletons, with 20% to 25% in the top ten. The CDR3 is made up of 15 amino acids. V was cut by 0 bases and J by 2 bases, with 8 bases left in between. Germline assignment: CDR1 SGHVS and CDR2 FQNEAQ. Overall study findings and caveats: A median 86.3% of convalescent patients' SARS-CoV-2-reactive clones emerged only after vaccination.

The chain recombines TRBV7-8 with TRBJ1-3; no firm D call. The specimen comprised CD4+ T cells from blood, cultured in vitro, sampled after SARS-CoV-2 vaccination. This receptor was identified in a human donor who received a COVID-19 vaccine. The CDR3 sequence is CASSLARVPGNTIYF. CDR3 DNA: TGTGCCAGCAGCTTAGCTAGGGTTCCTGGAAACACCATATATTTT.